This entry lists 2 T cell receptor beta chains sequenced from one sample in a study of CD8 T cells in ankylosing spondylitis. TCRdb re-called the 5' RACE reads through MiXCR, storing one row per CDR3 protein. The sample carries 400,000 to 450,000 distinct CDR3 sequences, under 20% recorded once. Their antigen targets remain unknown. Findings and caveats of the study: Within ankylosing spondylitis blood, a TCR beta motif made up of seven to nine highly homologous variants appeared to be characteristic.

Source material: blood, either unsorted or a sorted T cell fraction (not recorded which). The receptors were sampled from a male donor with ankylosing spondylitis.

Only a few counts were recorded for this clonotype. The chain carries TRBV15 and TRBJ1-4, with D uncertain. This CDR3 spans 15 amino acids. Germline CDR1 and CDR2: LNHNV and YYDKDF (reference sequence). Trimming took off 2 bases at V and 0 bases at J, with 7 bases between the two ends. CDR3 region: CATSRLIATNEKLFF. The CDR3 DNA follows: TGTGCCACCAGCAGATTAATTGCAACTAATGAAAAACTGTTTTTT.

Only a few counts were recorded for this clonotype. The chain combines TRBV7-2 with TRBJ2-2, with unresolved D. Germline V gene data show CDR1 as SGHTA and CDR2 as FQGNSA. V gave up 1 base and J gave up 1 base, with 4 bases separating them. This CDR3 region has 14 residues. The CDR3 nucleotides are TGTGCCAGCAGCTTAGATGTGAACACCGGGGAGCTGTTTTTT. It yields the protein CASSLDVNTGELFF.